These 30 T cell receptor beta chains were sequenced from one sample in a study of a mutant IDH1 vaccine in newly diagnosed glioma. Their specific antigens are unknown. Clones were read by immunoSEQ multiplex PCR, and TCRdb kept only the in-frame ones, dropping some. Of roughly 25,000 clones listed, roughly 85% are singletons. Time point here: week 35, safety follow-up. Topical imiquimod was applied with each vaccine dose, which held 300 ug of mutant IDH1 20-mer peptide. The specimen was PBMCs, collected from a glioma patient whose treatment included an IDH1 peptide vaccine. These receptors were taken from a man between 25 and 39 years old with glioma.

The rearrangement links TRBV6-6 to TRBJ1-1; TRBD1 might be the D (6 bases). V was cut by 6 bases and J by 4 bases, with 15 bases left in between. Germline V CDR1 and CDR2: MNHNY, SVGAGI (reference sequence). The CDR3 length is 14 residues. CDR3: CASRADTGFTEAFF. The CDR3 DNA follows: TGTGCCAGCAGGGCAGATACAGGGTTCACTGAAGCTTTCTTT.

This chain links TRBV4-3 with TRBJ1-1, with a possible D match to TRBD1 (5 bases). CDR1 LGHNA and CDR2 YSLEER come from the germline V gene. This CDR3 region has 15 residues. Between the trimmed V and J ends, which lost 1 base and 1 base, there was a span of 10 bases. In DNA, the CDR3 is TGCGCCAGCAGCCAAGTACAGGACGAGAACACTGAAGCTTTCTTT. This gives the protein CASSQVQDENTEAFF.

V usage is TRBV29-1 and J usage is TRBJ2-7, with unresolved D. The CDR3 covers 16 residues. The germline gives CDR1 SQVTM, CDR2 ANQGSEA. Trimming removed 4 bases from V and 2 bases from J, with 21 bases in between. CDR3 protein: CSVVSNFRQETYEQYF. The CDR3 DNA is TGCAGCGTTGTTTCCAACTTCAGGCAGGAAACCTACGAGCAGTACTTC.

The chain carries TRBV4-3 and TRBJ2-3; D perhaps matches TRBD2 (5 bases). The CDR3 covers 14 residues. In germline, CDR1 is LGHNA, CDR2 YSLEER. The V gene lost 4 bases and the J gene lost 3 bases, with 11 bases spanning the gap. The CDR3 sequence: CASSLRSGTDTQYF. The CDR3 region has the DNA TGCGCCAGCAGCCTACGTTCGGGGACAGATACGCAGTATTTT.

J is TRBJ2-2 and V is TRBV5-1; D might be TRBD2 (5 bases). The germline V gene encodes CDR1 SGHRS and CDR2 YFSETQ. The ends were cut back, 5 bases at V and 8 bases at J, with 19 bases in the middle. The CDR3 loop spans 15 amino acids. CDR3 sequence reads: CASRDGRTSWGELFF. The CDR3 DNA reads TGCGCCAGCAGGGACGGACGGACTTCGTGGGGGGAGCTGTTTTTT.

The rearrangement uses TRBV4-1 and TRBJ2-1, with no clear D. The V gene lost 0 bases and the J gene lost 2 bases, with 17 bases spanning the gap. The CDR3 is made up of 18 amino acids. The germline V gene encodes CDR1 MGHRA and CDR2 YSYEKL. The DNA of the CDR3 is TGCGCCAGCAGCCAAGATTTAGGCAGACTGATTCCCTACAATGAGCAGTTCTTC. Amino acids: CASSQDLGRLIPYNEQFF.

Only one count was recorded for this clone. The chain is built from TRBV7-9 and TRBJ1-1; unclear D gene. CDR3 length equals 13 residues. From germline, CDR1 is SEHNR and CDR2 FQNEAQ (reference sequence). Deletions cut 3 bases from V and 3 bases from J, with 8 bases between. In DNA, the CDR3 is TGTGCCAGCAGCTTTTTTGCGGACACTGAAGCTTTCTTT. Translation gives CASSFFADTEAFF.

The chain employs TRBV18 and TRBJ2-2, with D possibly being TRBD1 or TRBD2 (6 bases each). The CDR3 length is 16 residues. Germline assignment: CDR1 KGHSH and CDR2 LQKENI. Trimming pared 2 bases from V and 1 base from J, leaving 11 bases between. In nucleotides, the CDR3 is TGTGCCAGCTCACCATCCGGGGGCATGAACACCGGGGAGCTGTTTTTT. Encoded protein: CASSPSGGMNTGELFF.

The chain couples TRBV5-5 to TRBJ1-2, with 9 bases aligning to TRBD1. Looked up from germline, CDR1 is SGHKS and CDR2 is YYEKEE (reference sequence). The J segment lost 1 base and the V segment lost 4 bases, leaving 8 bases of the junction unmatched. CDR3 length: 16 amino acids. The CDR3 coding sequence is TGTGCCAGCAGCACCGGGACAGGGATGGGTAACTATGGCTACACCTTC. Translating gives CASSTGTGMGNYGYTF.

This clone was counted a single time. The chain has TRBV5-1 and TRBJ1-4; D gene unclear. V lost 1 base, J lost 4 bases, and 8 bases lay in between. The germline CDR1 and CDR2 sequences are SGHRS and YFSETQ. The CDR3 contains 14 residues. CDR3 in DNA: TGCGCCAGCAGCTTGAAAGGGAATAATGAAAAACTGTTTTTT. Translation gives CASSLKGNNEKLFF.

CDR3 protein: CASLAGGSDTQYF. CDR3 bases: TGTGCCAGCCTAGCGGGAGGTTCAGATACGCAGTATTTT. The chain recombines TRBV2 with TRBJ2-3, with 11 bases identical to TRBD2. The CDR3 has 13 amino acids. The germline gives CDR1 SNHLY, CDR2 FYNNEI. The V and J ends lost 8 bases and 4 bases, in that order; junction bases with no gene match: 2.

The V and J genes are TRBV7-8 and TRBJ2-7, with TRBD2 matching 9 bases. Germline values: CDR1 SGHVS, CDR2 FQNEAQ. The CDR3 sequence is 15 residues long. Trimming removed 5 bases from V and 4 bases from J; junction bases left unmatched: 9. This CDR3 reads CASSKSGTSSYEQYF. DNA of the CDR3: TGTGCCAGCAGCAAATCCGGGACTAGCAGTTACGAGCAGTACTTC.

V and J are TRBV11-3 and TRBJ2-5; D ambiguous. The CDR3 sequence is 15 residues long. Germline assignment: CDR1 SGHNT and CDR2 YENEEA. V gave up 5 bases and J gave up 2 bases, with 15 bases separating them. CDR3 loop: CASSKAASRQETQYF. The CDR3 DNA reads TGTGCCAGCAGCAAGGCAGCATCAAGACAAGAGACCCAGTACTTC.

J is TRBJ2-7 and V is TRBV2, with D maybe TRBD2 (6 bases). Germline CDR1 and CDR2: SNHLY and FYNNEI. The CDR3 covers 13 residues. V was pared by 8 bases and J by 8 bases, with 19 bases between. The CDR3 DNA follows: TGTGCCAGCGTAGCGGAGGGTTCAGGAAAGCAGTACTTC. Translating it yields CASVAEGSGKQYF. Full variable domain (remainder filled in from reference TRBV2 and TRBJ2-7): EPEVTQTPSHQVTQMGQEVILRCVPISNHLYFYWYRQILGQKVEFLVSFYNNEISEKSEIFDDQFSVERPDGSNFTLKIRSTKLEDSAMYFCASVAEGSGKQYFGPGTRLTVT.

The rearrangement uses TRBV10-3 and TRBJ2-4; tentatively, D is TRBD1 (5 bases). The CDR3 is 13 amino acids. The V end lost 0 bases, the J end lost 7 bases, and 7 bases lay between the germline ends. CDR1 ENHRY and CDR2 SYGVKD come from the germline V gene. Here the CDR3 reads CAISESGANIQYF. The CDR3 DNA reads TGTGCCATCAGTGAGTCAGGGGCGAACATTCAGTACTTC.

This chain connects TRBV28 to TRBJ1-5; maybe TRBD1 (5 bases). V gave up 4 bases and J gave up 16 bases, with 20 bases separating them. CDR1 and CDR2 from the germline V gene are MDHEN and SYDVKM. This CDR3 region has 13 residues. In DNA, the CDR3 is TGTGCCAGCAGTTCCCATCAGGGTACTCCGTCACATTTT. Protein sequence: CASSSHQGTPSHF.

This chain connects TRBV2 to TRBJ1-2, with D uncertain. Per germline, CDR1 SNHLY and CDR2 FYNNEI. This CDR3 comprises 18 residues. V lost 6 bases, J lost 9 bases, and 32 bases lay in between. CDR3 region: CASRDPGRKPGLQNSYTF. The CDR3 DNA follows: TGTGCCAGCAGGGACCCCGGCCGTAAACCGGGCCTCCAAAATAGCTACACCTTC. Combining the CDR3 with reference TRBV2 and TRBJ1-2 gives the whole variable domain EPEVTQTPSHQVTQMGQEVILRCVPISNHLYFYWYRQILGQKVEFLVSFYNNEISEKSEIFDDQFSVERPDGSNFTLKIRSTKLEDSAMYFCASRDPGRKPGLQNSYTFGSGTRLTVV.

The J gene is TRBJ2-7, the V gene TRBV2; TRBD2 aligns across 10 bases. V shed 6 bases, J shed 6 bases, and the junction held 17 bases outside the gene matches. From germline, CDR1 is SNHLY and CDR2 FYNNEI. The CDR3 contains 17 residues. DNA for the CDR3: TGTGCCAGCAGAGAGCGGTGGACTAGCGGAGCCGGGGGCGAGCAGTACTTC. Amino acid sequence: CASRERWTSGAGGEQYF.

The genes are TRBV28 and TRBJ1-5, with D perhaps matching TRBD1 (6 bases). This CDR3 region has 18 residues. V shed 1 base and J shed 4 bases, with 20 bases lying between them. Per the germline V gene, CDR1 is MDHEN and CDR2 is SYDVKM. The CDR3 spells CASSLSGWDTIENQPQHF. The CDR3 DNA reads TGTGCCAGCAGTTTATCGGGGTGGGACACCATCGAGAATCAGCCCCAGCATTTT. Variable domain in full (rest from reference TRBV28 and TRBJ1-5): DVKVTQSSRYLVKRTGEKVFLECVQDMDHENMFWYRQDPGLGLRLIYFSYDVKMKEKGDIPEGYSVSREKKERFSLILESASTNQTSMYLCASSLSGWDTIENQPQHFGDGTRLSIL.

This clone was seen a handful of times. The V and J genes are TRBV6-5 and TRBJ1-1, with D perhaps TRBD1 (5 bases). CDR3 length equals 14 residues. Per germline, CDR1 MNHEY and CDR2 SVGAGI. V lost 4 bases and J lost 8, with 17 bases in between. The CDR3, as DNA: TGTGCCAGCAGTTCCGCCGGCAGGGAGATCGAAGCTTTCTTT. As protein: CASSSAGREIEAFF.

This CDR3 is CASRGGGYTEAFF. CDR3 nucleotide sequence: TGTGCCAGCAGAGGAGGAGGGTACACTGAAGCTTTCTTT. V and J are TRBV7-8 and TRBJ1-1, with D hard to call. Between the trimmed V and J ends, which lost 6 bases and 3 bases, there was a span of 11 bases. The germline gives CDR1 SGHVS, CDR2 FQNEAQ. This CDR3 is 13 amino acids long.

This chain links TRBV19 with TRBJ1-5; no definite D call. V was trimmed by 4 bases and J by 5 bases, leaving 9 bases between them. The CDR3 covers 13 residues. Germline-derived CDR1 and CDR2 are LNHDA and SQIVND (reference sequence). This CDR3 reads CASSTAVYQPQHF. The DNA of the CDR3 is TGTGCCAGTAGTACGGCGGTGTATCAGCCCCAGCATTTT. The complete variable domain, with remaining parts taken from reference TRBV19 and TRBJ1-5, reads DGGITQSPKYLFRKEGQNVTLSCEQNLNHDAMYWYRQDPGQGLRLIYYSQIVNDFQKGDIAEGYSVSREKKESFPLTVTSAQKNPTAFYLCASSTAVYQPQHFGDGTRLSIL.

The sample holds a few counts of this clone. This rearrangement joins TRBV6-5 to TRBJ1-2, with D uncertain. Germline assignment: CDR1 MNHEY and CDR2 SVGAGI. CDR3 length: 13 amino acids. V lost 10 bases, J lost 4 bases, and 16 bases lay in between. The CDR3 DNA is TGTGCCACTCGAATTGCCGGGTCCTATGGCTACACCTTC. The encoded protein is CATRIAGSYGYTF.

This clone was found a few times. V gene TRBV4-2 combines with J gene TRBJ1-2; 7 nucleotides align to TRBD1. The CDR3 sequence is 15 residues long. After removal of 8 bases from V and 2 bases from J, the junction contained 11 bases not matched to a gene. Germline-derived CDR1 and CDR2 are LGHNA and YNFKEQ. The CDR3 is CASSEKTGLNYGYTF. CDR3 in DNA: TGTGCCAGCTCGGAGAAGACAGGGTTGAACTATGGCTACACCTTC.

The J gene is TRBJ1-1, the V gene TRBV2; D is unclear. This CDR3 spans 13 amino acids. Trimming took 0 bases from V and 10 from J, leaving 12 bases between them. CDR1 SNHLY and CDR2 FYNNEI come from the germline V gene. CDR3 nucleotide sequence: TGTGCCAGCAGTGAAGCGCCCTCCTCCGGAGCTTTCTTT. Its protein product is CASSEAPSSGAFF.

V is TRBV6-4 and J is TRBJ2-2, with D possibly called TRBD1 or TRBD2 (5 bases each). V was shortened by 3 bases and J by 6 bases, with 11 bases between the two germline ends. The germline CDR1 and CDR2 sequences are MRHNA and SNTAGT. The length of the CDR3 is 14 residues. CDR3 amino acids: CASSEARGSGELFF. The CDR3 DNA is TGTGCCAGCAGTGAAGCGAGGGGTTCCGGGGAGCTGTTTTTT.

V usage is TRBV6-5 and J usage is TRBJ1-6; D is undetermined. Trimming removed 0 bases from V and 11 bases from J, with 14 bases in between. Germline V gene lookup returns CDR1 MNHEY and CDR2 SVGAGI. The CDR3 consists of 15 residues. This CDR3 is CASSYSKGMGTPLHF. CDR3 bases: TGTGCCAGCAGTTACTCGAAGGGAATGGGGACACCCCTCCACTTT.

The rearrangement joins TRBV14 to TRBJ2-5, with a weak D call TRBD1 (5 bases). This CDR3 has 15 amino acids. V gave up 1 base and J gave up 2 bases, with 11 bases separating them. Germline V CDR1 and CDR2: SGHDN, FVKESK. The CDR3 DNA reads as TGTGCCAGCAGCCAAGTCCCCACAGGACAAGAGACCCAGTACTTC. It encodes CASSQVPTGQETQYF.

This clone appeared once. The chain recombines TRBV6-5 with TRBJ1-2; a weak D match, TRBD1 (5 bases). Trimming shortened V by 0 bases and J by 7 bases, and 15 bases separated the two germline ends. The V gene's germline CDR1 is MNHEY and CDR2 SVGAGI. The CDR3 consists of 15 residues. In DNA, the CDR3 is TGTGCCAGCAGTTACTCGATTGGGGGAATTACTGGCTACACCTTC. Its translation is CASSYSIGGITGYTF.

V and J are TRBV7-8 and TRBJ2-7, with 11 bases lining up with TRBD2. This CDR3 contains 16 residues. Per germline, CDR1 SGHVS and CDR2 FQNEAQ. The V segment lost 5 bases and the J segment 3 bases; nucleotides outside the gene matches: 9. The CDR3 region has the DNA TGTGCCAGCAGCCAGTCACTAGCGGGGGACTACTACGAGCAGTACTTC. This codes for CASSQSLAGDYYEQYF.